This T cell receptor beta chain was retrieved from a study of blood T cells in healthy people across ages. The study, taken as a whole, reports: Any changes in expanded clonotypes were possibly confounded, as donor CMV status remained unknown.

A second PCR of about 7 to 12 cycles used a sample-barcoded 5' primer and a J-beta primer mix. TCRdb independently ran MiXCR on the 5' RACE reads; one entry per CDR3 protein. The sample holds about 970,000 distinct CDR3 sequences; roughly 50% are singletons and the top ten take over 20%. Trimming stripped 1 base from V and 2 bases from J, with 7 bases between. CDR1 is LGHNA and CDR2 is YSLEER in the germline V gene. The CDR3 is 14 amino acids. As concerns this clonotype: Antigen specificity is unknown.

This receptor was identified in a woman in her sixties or seventies in good health. The V and J genes are TRBV4-3 and TRBJ2-3; the D is unclear. The material sequenced was blood. The CDR3 bases are TGCGCCAGCAGCCAAGCCCTACTCACAGATACGCAGTATTTT. Its translation is CASSQALLTDTQYF.